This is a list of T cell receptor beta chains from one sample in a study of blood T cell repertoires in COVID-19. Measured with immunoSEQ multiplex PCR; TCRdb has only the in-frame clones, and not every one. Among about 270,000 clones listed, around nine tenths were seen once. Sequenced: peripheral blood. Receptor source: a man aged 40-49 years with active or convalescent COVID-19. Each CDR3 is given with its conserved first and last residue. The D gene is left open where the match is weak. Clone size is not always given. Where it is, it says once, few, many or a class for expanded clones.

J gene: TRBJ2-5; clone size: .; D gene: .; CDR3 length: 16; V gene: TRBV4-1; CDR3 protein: CASSPRRDSYQETQYF; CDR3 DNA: TGCGCCAGCAGCCCCCGCCGGGACTCATACCAAGAGACCCAGTACTTC
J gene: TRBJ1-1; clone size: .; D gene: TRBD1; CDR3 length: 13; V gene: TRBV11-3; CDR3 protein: CASSLTPGGMAFF; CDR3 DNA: TGTGCCAGCAGCTTAACCCCAGGGGGGATGGCTTTCTTT
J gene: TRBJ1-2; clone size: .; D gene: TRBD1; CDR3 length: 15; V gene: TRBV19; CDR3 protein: CASSIGTGARDGYTF; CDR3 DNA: TGTGCCAGTAGTATAGGCACAGGGGCCCGTGATGGCTACACCTTC
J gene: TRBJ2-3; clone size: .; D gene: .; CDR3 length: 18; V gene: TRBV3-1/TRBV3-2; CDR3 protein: CASSPILTFGGEADTQYF; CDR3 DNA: TGTGCCAGCAGCCCCATCCTCACCTTCGGGGGTGAGGCAGATACGCAGTATTTT
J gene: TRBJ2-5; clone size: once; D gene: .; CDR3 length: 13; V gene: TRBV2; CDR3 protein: CASSQEGKETQYF; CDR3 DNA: TGTGCCAGCTCCCAGGAGGGAAAAGAGACCCAGTACTTC
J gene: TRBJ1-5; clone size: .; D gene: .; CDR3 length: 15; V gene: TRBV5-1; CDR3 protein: CASSREGDSDQPQHF; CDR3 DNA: TGCGCCAGCTCCCGGGAGGGGGATTCTGATCAGCCCCAGCATTTT
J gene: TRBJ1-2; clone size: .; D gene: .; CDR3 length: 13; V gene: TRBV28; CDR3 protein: CASTSGQGNGYTF; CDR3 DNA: TGTGCCAGCACCTCAGGGCAGGGAAATGGCTACACCTTC
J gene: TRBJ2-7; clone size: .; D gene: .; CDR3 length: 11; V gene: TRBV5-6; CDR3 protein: CASSSHFEQYF; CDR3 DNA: TGTGCCAGCAGCTCCCACTTCGAGCAGTACTTC
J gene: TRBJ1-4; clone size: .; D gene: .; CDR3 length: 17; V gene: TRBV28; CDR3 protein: CASSLSLRDTTNEKLFF; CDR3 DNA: TGTGCCAGCAGTTTATCCCTCCGGGACACCACTAATGAAAAACTGTTTTTT
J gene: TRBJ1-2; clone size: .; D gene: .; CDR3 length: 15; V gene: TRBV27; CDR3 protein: CASSPDTGKDYGYTF; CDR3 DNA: TGTGCCAGCAGTCCTGACACAGGGAAGGATTATGGCTACACCTTC
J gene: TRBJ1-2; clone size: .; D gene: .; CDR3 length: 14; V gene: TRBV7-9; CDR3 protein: CASSFGDSYYGYTF; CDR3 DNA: TGTGCCAGCAGCTTCGGGGACTCATACTATGGCTACACCTTC
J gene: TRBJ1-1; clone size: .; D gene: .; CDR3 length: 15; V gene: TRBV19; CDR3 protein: CASSQMGGMNTEAFF; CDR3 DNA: TGTGCCAGTTCTCAGATGGGGGGAATGAACACTGAAGCTTTCTTT
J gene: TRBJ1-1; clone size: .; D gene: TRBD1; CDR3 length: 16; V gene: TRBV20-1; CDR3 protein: CSASDNRGWGNTEAFF; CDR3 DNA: TGCAGTGCTAGTGATAACAGGGGCTGGGGGAACACTGAAGCTTTCTTT
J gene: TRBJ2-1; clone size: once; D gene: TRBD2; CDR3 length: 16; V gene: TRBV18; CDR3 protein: CASSPDTSGRYNEQFF; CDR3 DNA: TGTGCCAGCTCACCCGATACTAGCGGGAGGTACAATGAGCAGTTCTTC
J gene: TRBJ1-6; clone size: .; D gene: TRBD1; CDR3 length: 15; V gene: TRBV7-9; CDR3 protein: CASRATTGDNSPLHF; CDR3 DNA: TGTGCCAGCAGAGCCACGACAGGGGATAATTCACCCCTCCACTTT
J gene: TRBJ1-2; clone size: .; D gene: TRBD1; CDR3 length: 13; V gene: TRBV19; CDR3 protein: CASSLDRARGYTF; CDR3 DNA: TGTGCCAGTAGTTTGGACAGGGCTAGGGGCTACACCTTC
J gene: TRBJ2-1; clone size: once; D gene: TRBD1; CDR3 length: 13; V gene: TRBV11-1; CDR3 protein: CASGFWTGDEQFF; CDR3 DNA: TGTGCCAGCGGGTTCTGGACAGGGGATGAGCAGTTCTTC
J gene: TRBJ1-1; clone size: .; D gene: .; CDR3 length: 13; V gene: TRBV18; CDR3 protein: CASLRRGNTEAFF; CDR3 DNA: TGTGCCAGCTTACGGAGGGGGAACACTGAAGCTTTCTTT
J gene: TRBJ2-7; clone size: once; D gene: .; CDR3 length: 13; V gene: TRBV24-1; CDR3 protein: CATSDFTTDEQYF; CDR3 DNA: TGTGCCACCAGTGATTTTACGACAGACGAGCAGTACTTC
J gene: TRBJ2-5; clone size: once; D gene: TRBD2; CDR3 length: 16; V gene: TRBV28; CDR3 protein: CASSLNPSGGAETQYF; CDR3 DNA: TGTGCCAGCAGTTTAAATCCTAGCGGGGGGGCAGAGACCCAGTACTTC
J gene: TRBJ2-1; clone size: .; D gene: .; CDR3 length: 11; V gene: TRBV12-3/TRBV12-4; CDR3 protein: CASSFSDEQFF; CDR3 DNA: TGTGCCAGCAGTTTCTCAGATGAGCAGTTCTTC
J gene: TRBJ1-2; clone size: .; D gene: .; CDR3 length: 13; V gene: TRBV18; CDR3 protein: CASSLGDNYGYTF; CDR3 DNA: TGTGCCAGCTCACTGGGCGACAACTATGGCTACACCTTC
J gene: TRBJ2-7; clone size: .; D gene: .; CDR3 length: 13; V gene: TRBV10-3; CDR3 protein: CAIRGGGGEEQYF; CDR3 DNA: TGTGCCATCAGGGGGGGAGGTGGCGAAGAGCAGTACTTC
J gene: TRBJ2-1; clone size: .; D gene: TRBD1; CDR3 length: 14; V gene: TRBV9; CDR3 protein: CASSLGTGGRIQFF; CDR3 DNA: TGTGCCAGCAGCTTGGGGACAGGGGGCAGGATACAGTTCTTC
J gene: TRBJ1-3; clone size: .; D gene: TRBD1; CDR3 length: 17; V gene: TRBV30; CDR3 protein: CAWSVRWQGVSGNTIYF; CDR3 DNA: TGTGCCTGGAGTGTACGGTGGCAGGGGGTCTCTGGAAACACCATATATTTT